Included here is one T cell receptor beta chain sequence, with context. Its antigen remains undetermined. Base quality data are lacking; no much larger clone is found one base away. This specimen belongs to a study of shared T cell receptors in the human thymus (dated by TCRdb to the early 2020s). Context from the whole study: The study investigated the way shared, self-reactive T-cell receptor alpha chains are produced in the human thymus.

CDR1 and CDR2, per the germline V gene, are MDHEN and SYDVKM. The CDR3 sequence holds 14 residues, the cysteine and phenylalanine included. Of all the DNA, just the CDR3 is kept, 42 bases in frame from base 1. The V end loses 4 bases and the J end loses 10 bases, and a stretch of 17 bases separates them. Preparation of the library involved the immunoSEQ multiplex PCR assay. TCRdb retrieved this table from immuneACCESS and kept in-frame rearrangements only. Not all clones are present; in checked studies, unresolved V genes account for under half, and no reason is known for the remainder. This sample gives 700,000 or so clones in total; approximately 85% of them show up just once. Over 0.008% of the sample comes from the top ten. The sample was also linked to a second study, of human thymus T cells. As that second paper reports: The donors were immunologically healthy infants in Finland who had open corrective cardiac surgery for congenital heart defects. Thymus tissue was obtained as surgical resects removed during corrective cardiac surgery. V and J gene segment usage appeared biased in both thymic and peripheral blood repertoires. Highly overlapping thymic TCR repertoires among unrelated individuals were reported in the related research. The study described the TCR alpha and beta repertoires in fewer than 10 infant thymus samples and a few matching peripheral blood samples. The cohort included more than 5 male and a couple of female infants, with donor ages spanning 7 to 244 days. Thymocytes were released mechanically from tissue and stored at -70 °C as pellets of about 8.5-31 million cells. Genomic DNA was extracted from frozen cell pellets with a QIAsymphony instrument. TCRB and TCRAD loci were amplified from a standardized quantity of quality-controlled genomic DNA using the immunoSEQ multiplex PCR assay. Amplicons spanned the V(D)J region at a length sufficient to cover the CDR3 and identify V and J genes. The amplicons were sequenced on an Illumina platform via the commercial immunoSEQ service. Corrections for primer bias and sequencing errors followed previously described methods, while TCRAD and TCRB definitions were based on the IMGT database. The repertoires were analysed using immunoSEQ Analyzer 3.0 and VDJTools for basic statistics, V/J segment usage, diversity estimates, rarefaction and pairwise overlap. Diversity was estimated using the Chao1, ChaoE, Efron-Thisted, Shannon and inverse Simpson indices, and was also estimated on datasets down-sampled to the size of the smallest sample. For repertoire overlap, CDR3 nucleotide sequence, V gene and J gene had to match strictly, and clustering was done by Jaccard-based multidimensional scaling. Thymus samples yielded on average about 810,000 unique TCRB clonotypes, compared with 75,000 to 85,000 from blood samples.

The chain is encoded by TRBV28 joined to TRBJ1-5, with TRBD1 tentatively as D gene (5 bases match). This TCR came from a girl less than two years old with a congenital heart defect. Donor details come from another sample of the same person, matched by shared clones. The sample was thymocytes. The bases are TGTGCCAGCAGTTCTCCTGGGGCGCAGAGACCCCAGCATTTT. It specifies CASSSPGAQRPQHF.